These 11 T cell receptor beta chains came from one sample sequenced in a study of T cells in Graves' hyperthyroidism and ophthalmopathy. It was RNA transcripts that yielded the amplified TCR beta CDR3 regions. TCR CDR3 underwent first-round RT-PCR with the HTBI primer set. TCRdb fed the multiplex PCR reads into MiXCR, producing one record per CDR3 protein. Among fewer than 500,000 distinct CDR3 sequences listed, around 13% were seen once. Input material: blood. The receptor set was obtained from a woman aged 25 to 45 with Graves' ophthalmopathy.

This clonotype was seen many times. The CDR3 reads CSARVNENYNSPLHF. The CDR3 nucleotides read TGCAGTGCTAGAGTGAATGAGAACTATAATTCACCCCTCCACTTT. The rearrangement links TRBV20-1 to TRBJ1-6; D not resolved. Germline V gene lookup returns CDR1 DFQATT and CDR2 SNEGSKA (reference sequence). The length of the CDR3 is 15 residues. V was clipped by 1 base and J by 3 bases, with 10 bases between them.

The J gene is TRBJ1-4, the V gene TRBV7-9; no firm D call. The CDR3 extends over 14 amino acids. From germline, CDR1 is SEHNR and CDR2 FQNEAQ (reference sequence). The ends were cut back, 2 bases at V and 10 bases at J, with 14 bases in the middle. The CDR3 sequence is CASSLSTSPAKLFF. For the CDR3, the DNA is TGTGCCAGCAGCTTAAGTACCTCTCCTGCAAAACTGTTTTTT. Full variable domain (missing parts from reference TRBV7-9 and TRBJ1-4): DTGVSQNPRHKITKRGQNVTFRCDPISEHNRLYWYRQTLGQGPEFLTYFQNEAQLEKSRLLSDRFSAERPKGSFSTLEIQRTEQGDSAMYLCASSLSTSPAKLFFGSGTQLSVL.

In its sample, this clonotype was seen many times. The genes are TRBV12-3 or TRBV12-4 and TRBJ2-3; D not certain. With 2 bases removed from V and 2 bases from J, the gap between germline ends came to 5 bases. The CDR3 length is 13 residues. CDR3 bases: TGTGCCAGCAGTTTATCCCCCACAGATACGCAGTATTTT. Translating gives CASSLSPTDTQYF.

The table lists this clonotype with many counts. The chain carries TRBV6-5 and TRBJ1-2; 7 bases line up with TRBD1. V was pared by 1 base and J by 4 bases, with 9 bases of the junction left unmatched. The CDR3 runs 16 residues. CDR1 and CDR2 (germline): MNHEY, SVGAGI. The CDR3 loop is CASSYWAGGGGYGYTF. The CDR3 region has the DNA TGTGCCAGCAGTTACTGGGCAGGGGGAGGCGGCTATGGCTACACCTTC.

The V gene is TRBV24-1, the J gene TRBJ1-1; the D gene is possibly TRBD1 (5 bases). This CDR3 contains 12 residues. V was cut by 0 bases and J by 11 bases, with 9 bases left in between. Germline V gene data show CDR1 as KGHDR and CDR2 as SFDVKD. CDR3 in amino acids: CATSDLRGDAFF. The CDR3 DNA is TGTGCCACCAGTGATTTGCGGGGGGATGCTTTCTTT.

This clonotype was observed at least ten times. This chain connects TRBV11-2 to TRBJ1-1; unclear D gene. CDR3 length: 16 residues. V lost 5 bases and J 0 bases, leaving 16 bases between the germline ends. Germline assignment: CDR1 SGHAT and CDR2 FQNNGV. CDR3 bases: TGTGCCAGCAGCCAAGCTGCGGTAACCATGAACACTGAAGCTTTCTTT. As protein: CASSQAAVTMNTEAFF.

This chain connects TRBV11-2 to TRBJ2-3, with TRBD2 matching over 13 bases. The germline CDR1 and CDR2 sequences are SGHAT and FQNNGV. V was clipped by 4 bases and J by 0 bases; unmatched bases: 10. This CDR3 spans 19 amino acids. The DNA for the CDR3 is TGTGCCAGCAGCTCAGGACTAGCGGGGGAATTTTATAGCACAGATACGCAGTATTTT. Its protein is CASSSGLAGEFYSTDTQYF.

This clonotype was detected ten times or more. The chain joins TRBV12-3 or TRBV12-4 to TRBJ2-7; a possible D gene is TRBD2 (6 bases). V was cut by 4 bases and J by 7 bases, with 8 bases left in between. This CDR3 has 11 residues. The CDR3 sequence: CASSYAGEQYF. For the CDR3, the DNA is TGTGCCAGCAGTTATGCGGGGGAGCAGTACTTC.

Comment on this clonotype: This may stem from a read error, because a much larger clone lies one nucleotide away. The chain uses TRBV27 and TRBJ2-7; D gene unclear. V was cut by 2 bases and J by 8 bases, with 16 bases left in between. The CDR3 runs 14 residues. Germline CDR1 and CDR2: MNHEY and SMNVEV (reference sequence). The CDR3 region has the DNA TGTGCCAGCAGTTTAACCCCAAAGAGGTACAAGCAGTACTTC. Amino acid sequence: CASSLTPKRYKQYF.

The chain couples TRBV30 to TRBJ2-7; TRBD1 matches at 8 bases. With V trimmed by 3 bases and J by 5 bases, 6 bases remained unmatched. CDR1 is GTSNPN and CDR2 is SVGIG in the germline V gene (reference sequence). This CDR3 is 13 amino acids long. The CDR3 sequence: CAWSRTGNNEQYF. DNA of the CDR3: TGTGCCTGGAGCCGGACAGGGAATAACGAGCAGTACTTC.

This clonotype came up many times. In DNA form, the CDR3 reads TGCAGTGCTAACGGGGTTCTCGAGACCCAGTACTTC. Translating gives CSANGVLETQYF. The rearrangement joins TRBV20-1 to TRBJ2-5, with a possible D match to TRBD2 (5 bases). V lost 4 bases to trimming and J lost 5 bases, with 11 bases between them. CDR3 length equals 12 residues. Germline assignment: CDR1 DFQATT and CDR2 SNEGSKA (reference sequence).